This T cell receptor beta chain was documented in a study of beta chain features in type 1 diabetes. Whole-study findings and limits: Shortening of TCRB CDR3s, moderate but significant, appeared in all four CD4+ subsets of Type 1 diabetes patients. cDNA sequencing could over-represent cells with high TCR expression.

For this clone: Its target is unknown.

Germline CDR1 and CDR2: SGHVS and FQNEAQ. CDR3 length: 12 residues. The junction had 4 bases not matched to a gene; V was cut back by 5 bases and J by 15 bases. Every isolated RNA sample was fully reverse transcribed, so sequencing captured expressed TCRB transcripts. Profiled with immunoSEQ multiplex PCR; TCRdb holds only in-frame clones, not every one. The sample lists about 340,000 clones; 8% were seen once. The specimen sequenced was central memory CD4+ T cells from blood. The receptor was derived from a young woman in good health. The chain combines TRBV7-8 with TRBJ2-1; 13 positions agree with TRBD2. The DNA for the CDR3 is TGTGCCAGCAGCCGGACTAGCGGGAGTCCGTTCTTC. Translating gives CASSRTSGSPFF.